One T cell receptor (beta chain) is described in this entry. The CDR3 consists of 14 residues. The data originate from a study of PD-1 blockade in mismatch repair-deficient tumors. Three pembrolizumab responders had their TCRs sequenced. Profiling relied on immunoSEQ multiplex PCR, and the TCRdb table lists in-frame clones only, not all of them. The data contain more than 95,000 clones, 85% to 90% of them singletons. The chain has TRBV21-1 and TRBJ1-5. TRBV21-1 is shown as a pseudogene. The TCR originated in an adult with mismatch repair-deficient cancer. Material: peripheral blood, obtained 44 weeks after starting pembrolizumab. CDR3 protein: CASSKLESNQPQHF. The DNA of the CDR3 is TGTGCCAGCAGCAAATTGGAGAGCAATCAGCCCCAGCATTTT.